These 9 T cell receptor beta chains originate from one sample sequenced in a study of blood T cell repertoires in COVID-19. The repertoire was sequenced with immunoSEQ multiplex PCR; TCRdb's copy has only in-frame clones and lacks some. The data contain approximately 51,000 clones, 75% to 95% of them singletons. Sequenced input: peripheral blood. These receptors were collected from a man aged 70 or older with active COVID-19.

The chain recombines TRBV11-2 with TRBJ2-7, with TRBD1 matching 7 bases. After removal of 6 bases from V and 4 bases from J, the junction contained 3 bases not matched to a gene. This CDR3 has 12 amino acids. CDR1 is SGHAT, CDR2 FQNNGV, per germline. CDR3 residues: CASREGQYEQYF. The DNA of the CDR3 is TGTGCCAGCAGAGAGGGACAGTACGAGCAGTACTTC.

The V call is TRBV6-5, the J call TRBJ2-7; D unclear. Germline V gene lookup returns CDR1 MNHEY and CDR2 SVGAGI. The CDR3 is 14 amino acids. The germline V and J ends were trimmed by 0 bases and 2 bases, with 8 bases remaining between them. The CDR3 DNA reads TGTGCCAGCAGTTACTCGCCAGGCACCTACGAGCAGTACTTC. Its protein product is CASSYSPGTYEQYF.

This chain joins TRBV6-5 and TRBJ1-1; 8 positions match TRBD1. CDR3 length equals 14 residues. The J segment lost 5 bases and the V segment lost 6 bases, leaving 8 bases of the junction unmatched. Germline lookup yields CDR1 MNHEY and CDR2 SVGAGI. DNA for the CDR3: TGTGCCAGCAGCCAAGGACAGGGAGGTACTGAAGCTTTCTTT. Its translation is CASSQGQGGTEAFF.

The V call is TRBV6-4, the J call TRBJ2-3; 9 bases agree with TRBD2. Germline assignment: CDR1 MRHNA and CDR2 SNTAGT. The V gene end was trimmed by 6 bases and the J gene end by 1 base; junction bases not matched to a gene: 2. The CDR3 contains 14 residues. CDR3 in DNA: TGTGCCAGCAGCGTAGCGGGGGGCACAGATACGCAGTATTTT. This gives the protein CASSVAGGTDTQYF.

This sequence joins TRBV10-3 and TRBJ2-5; the match to TRBD1 covers 7 bases. From germline, CDR1 is ENHRY and CDR2 SYGVKD. After removal of 2 bases from V and 4 bases from J, the junction contained 7 bases not matched to a gene. CDR3 length: 15 residues. The CDR3 reads CAISETGVKRETQYF. CDR3 bases: TGTGCCATCAGTGAGACAGGGGTCAAGAGAGAGACCCAGTACTTC.

V usage is TRBV5-5 and J usage is TRBJ2-7; D perhaps matches TRBD1 (6 bases). Germline assignment: CDR1 SGHKS and CDR2 YYEKEE (reference sequence). The germline V and J ends were trimmed by 0 bases and 3 bases, with 13 bases remaining between them. This CDR3 has 15 amino acids. CDR3 DNA sequence: TGTGCCAGCAGCTTGGGGACGGGACATTACTACGAGCAGTACTTC. Residues: CASSLGTGHYYEQYF.

The chain is built from TRBV4-1 and TRBJ2-7; D possibly corresponds to TRBD2 (6 bases). The CDR3 is 15 amino acids. V lost 4 bases and J lost 3, with 16 bases in between. Germline V gene lookup returns CDR1 MGHRA and CDR2 YSYEKL. For the CDR3, the DNA is TGCGCCAGCAGCCCCCTACCAGGAGGGGACTACGAGCAGTACTTC. This sequence encodes CASSPLPGGDYEQYF.

The count of this clone is one. The V call is TRBV6-1, the J call TRBJ1-3; weak D call: TRBD1 (5 bases). Germline loops: CDR1 MNHNS, CDR2 SASEGT. The CDR3 length is 14 residues. V lost 1 base and J 8 bases, leaving 12 bases between the germline ends. CDR3 region: CASSEGQPVDTIYF. The DNA of the CDR3 is TGTGCCAGCAGTGAAGGACAGCCCGTGGACACCATATATTTT.

V gene TRBV5-6 combines with J gene TRBJ2-3; D is unresolved. Looked up from germline, CDR1 is SGHDT and CDR2 is YYEEEE. This CDR3 spans 12 amino acids. Deletions cut 4 bases from V and 6 bases from J, with 9 bases between. The CDR3 DNA sequence: TGTGCCAGCAGCCCTAAGTTGGATACGCAGTATTTT. Protein product: CASSPKLDTQYF.